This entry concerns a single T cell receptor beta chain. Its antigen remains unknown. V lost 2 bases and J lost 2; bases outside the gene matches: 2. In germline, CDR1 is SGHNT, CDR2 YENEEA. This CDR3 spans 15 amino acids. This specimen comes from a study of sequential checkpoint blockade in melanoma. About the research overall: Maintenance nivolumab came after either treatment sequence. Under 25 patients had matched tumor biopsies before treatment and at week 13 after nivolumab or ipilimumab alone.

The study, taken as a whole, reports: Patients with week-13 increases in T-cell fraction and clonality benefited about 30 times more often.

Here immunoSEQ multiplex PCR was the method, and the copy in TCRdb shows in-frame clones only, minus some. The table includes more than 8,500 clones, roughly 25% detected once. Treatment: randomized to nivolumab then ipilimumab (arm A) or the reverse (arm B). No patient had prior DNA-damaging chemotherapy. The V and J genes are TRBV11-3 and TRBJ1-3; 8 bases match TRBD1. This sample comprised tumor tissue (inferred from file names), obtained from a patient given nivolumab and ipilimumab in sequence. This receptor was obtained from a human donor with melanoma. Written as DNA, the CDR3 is TGTGCCAGCAGCTTAACGACAGGGGCTGGAAACACCATATATTTT. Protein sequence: CASSLTTGAGNTIYF.